The clone carrying this T cell receptor beta chain has at least ten counts. These data are taken from a study of T-cell reconstitution after alpha-beta-depleted transplantation in children. The TCRbeta library incorporated unique molecular identifiers. TCRdb re-analysed the PCR reads in MiXCR, keeping a single row per CDR3 protein. The table has some 640,000 distinct CDR3 sequences, approximately 16% seen once. The CDR3 has 15 residues. V was pared by 2 bases and J by 3 bases, with 6 bases of the junction left unmatched. The germline CDR1 and CDR2 sequences are SGHRS and YFSETQ. The chain carries TRBV5-1 and TRBJ2-3, with 7 bases that match TRBD1. The starting material was PBMCs from the stem cell graft donor, obtained from the stem cell graft. The source of this sequence is a human donor who donated a stem cell graft to a child with acute myeloid leukemia. The CDR3 coding sequence is TGCGCCAGCAGCTTCAAGGGGGCGGGTACAGATACGCAGTATTTT. It encodes CASSFKGAGTDTQYF. Combining the CDR3 with reference TRBV5-1 and TRBJ2-3 gives the whole variable domain KAGVTQTPRYLIKTRGQQVTLSCSPISGHRSVSWYQQTPGQGLQFLFEYFSETQRNKGNFPGRFSGRQFSNSRSEMNVSTLELGDSALYLCASSFKGAGTDTQYFGPGTRLTVL.